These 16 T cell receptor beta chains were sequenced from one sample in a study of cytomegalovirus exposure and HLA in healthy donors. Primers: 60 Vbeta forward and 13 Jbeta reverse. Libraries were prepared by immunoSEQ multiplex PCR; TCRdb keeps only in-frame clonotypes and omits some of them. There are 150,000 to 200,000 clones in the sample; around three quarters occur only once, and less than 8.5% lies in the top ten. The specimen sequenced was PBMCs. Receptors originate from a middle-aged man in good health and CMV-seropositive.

CDR3 sequence (DNA): TGTGCCAGCAGCTTAGGGCCCGATGGGAACACTGAAGCTTTCTTT. Translated: CASSLGPDGNTEAFF. The rearrangement links TRBV7-8 to TRBJ1-1; D is undetermined. CDR1 and CDR2 (germline): SGHVS, FQNEAQ. This CDR3 spans 15 amino acids. Trimming took 1 base from V and 1 from J, leaving 10 bases between them. The full variable domain, in which reference TRBV7-8 and TRBJ1-1 provide the parts outside the CDR3, is GAGVSQSPRYKVAKRGQDVALRCDPISGHVSLFWYQQALGQGPEFLTYFQNEAQLDKSGLPSDRFFAERPEGSVSTLKIQRTQQEDSAVYLCASSLGPDGNTEAFFGQGTRLTVV.

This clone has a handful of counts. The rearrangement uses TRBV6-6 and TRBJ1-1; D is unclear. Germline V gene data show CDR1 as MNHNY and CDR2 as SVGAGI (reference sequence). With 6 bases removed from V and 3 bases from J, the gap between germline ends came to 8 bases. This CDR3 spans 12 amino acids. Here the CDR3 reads CASRVGDTEAFF. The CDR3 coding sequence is TGTGCCAGCAGAGTCGGGGACACTGAAGCTTTCTTT.

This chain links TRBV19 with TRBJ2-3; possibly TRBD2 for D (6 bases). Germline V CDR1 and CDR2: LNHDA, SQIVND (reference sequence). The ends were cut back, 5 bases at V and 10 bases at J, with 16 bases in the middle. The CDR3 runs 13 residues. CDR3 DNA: TGTGCCAGTAGTTTGGGACTGGCGAAAGCGCAGTATTTT. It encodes CASSLGLAKAQYF.

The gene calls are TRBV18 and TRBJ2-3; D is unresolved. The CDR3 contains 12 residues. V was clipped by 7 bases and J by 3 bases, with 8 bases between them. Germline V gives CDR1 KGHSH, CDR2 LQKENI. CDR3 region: CASFPRTDTQYF. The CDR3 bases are TGTGCCAGCTTTCCCAGGACAGATACGCAGTATTTT.

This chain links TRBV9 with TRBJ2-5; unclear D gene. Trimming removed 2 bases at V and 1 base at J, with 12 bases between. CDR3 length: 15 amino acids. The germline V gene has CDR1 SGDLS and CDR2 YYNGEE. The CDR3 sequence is CASSVEPTAQETQYF. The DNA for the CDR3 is TGTGCCAGCAGCGTGGAGCCGACGGCCCAAGAGACCCAGTACTTC.

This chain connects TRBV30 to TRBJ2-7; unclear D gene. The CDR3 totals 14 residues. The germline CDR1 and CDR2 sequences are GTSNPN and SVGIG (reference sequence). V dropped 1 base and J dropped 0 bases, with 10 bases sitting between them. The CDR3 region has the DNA TGTGCCTGGAGTGAGAGACACCCCTCCTACGAGCAGTACTTC. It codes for CAWSERHPSYEQYF.

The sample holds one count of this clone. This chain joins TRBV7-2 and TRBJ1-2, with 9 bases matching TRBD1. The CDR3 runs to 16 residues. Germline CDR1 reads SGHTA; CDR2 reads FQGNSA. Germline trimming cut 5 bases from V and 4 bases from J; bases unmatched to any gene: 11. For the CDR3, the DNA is TGTGCCAGCAGCCCGAACATCGGACAGGGGAGCTATGGCTACACCTTC. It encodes CASSPNIGQGSYGYTF.

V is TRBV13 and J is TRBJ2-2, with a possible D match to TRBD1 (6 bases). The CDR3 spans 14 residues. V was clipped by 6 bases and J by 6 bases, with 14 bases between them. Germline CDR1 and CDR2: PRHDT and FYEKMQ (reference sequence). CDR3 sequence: CASRIIQGPGELFF. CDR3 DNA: TGTGCCAGCAGAATAATACAGGGCCCCGGGGAGCTGTTTTTT. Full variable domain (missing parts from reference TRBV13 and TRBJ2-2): AAGVIQSPRHLIKEKRETATLKCYPIPRHDTVYWYQQGPGQDPQFLISFYEKMQSDKGSIPDRFSAQQFSDYHSELNMSSLELGDSALYFCASRIIQGPGELFFGEGSRLTVL.

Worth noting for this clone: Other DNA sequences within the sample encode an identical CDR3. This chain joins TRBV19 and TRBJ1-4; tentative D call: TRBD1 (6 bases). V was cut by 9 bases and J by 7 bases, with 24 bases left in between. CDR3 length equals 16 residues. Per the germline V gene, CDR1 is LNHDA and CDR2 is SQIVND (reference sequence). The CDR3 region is CASSGQTGLASEKLFF. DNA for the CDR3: TGTGCCAGCAGTGGCCAGACAGGTCTCGCGAGTGAAAAACTGTTTTTT.

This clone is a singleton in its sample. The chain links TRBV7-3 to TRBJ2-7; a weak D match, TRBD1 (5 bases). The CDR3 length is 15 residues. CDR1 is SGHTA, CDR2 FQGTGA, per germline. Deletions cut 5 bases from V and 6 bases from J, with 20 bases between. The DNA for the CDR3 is TGTGCCAGCAGCCTCCAGCAGGGCCATGGCAGCGAGCAGTACTTC. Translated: CASSLQQGHGSEQYF.

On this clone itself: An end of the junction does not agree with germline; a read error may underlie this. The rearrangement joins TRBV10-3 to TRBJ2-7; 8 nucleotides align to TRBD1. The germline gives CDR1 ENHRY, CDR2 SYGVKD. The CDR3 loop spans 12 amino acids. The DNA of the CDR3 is TGTGCCATCAGCGCATCCGGACAGGGTGGATATTTC. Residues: CAISASGQGGYF.

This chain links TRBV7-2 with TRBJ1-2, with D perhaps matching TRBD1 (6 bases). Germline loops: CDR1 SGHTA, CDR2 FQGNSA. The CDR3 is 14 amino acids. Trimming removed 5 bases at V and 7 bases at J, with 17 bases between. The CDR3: CASSPEGGASGYTF. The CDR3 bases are TGTGCCAGCAGCCCCGAGGGGGGGGCGAGTGGCTACACCTTC.

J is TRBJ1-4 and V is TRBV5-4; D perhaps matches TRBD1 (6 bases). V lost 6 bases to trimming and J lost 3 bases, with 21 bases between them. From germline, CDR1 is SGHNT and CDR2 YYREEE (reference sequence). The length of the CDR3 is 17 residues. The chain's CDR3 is CASTMWGRGGSNEKLFF. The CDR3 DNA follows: TGTGCCAGCACCATGTGGGGACGAGGGGGATCTAATGAAAAACTGTTTTTT.

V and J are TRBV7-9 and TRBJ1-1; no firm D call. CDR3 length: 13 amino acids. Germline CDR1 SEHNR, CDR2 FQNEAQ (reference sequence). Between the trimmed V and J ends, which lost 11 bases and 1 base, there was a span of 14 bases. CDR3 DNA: TGTGCCTCCTCGTGGGGAGAGAACACTGAAGCTTTCTTT. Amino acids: CASSWGENTEAFF.

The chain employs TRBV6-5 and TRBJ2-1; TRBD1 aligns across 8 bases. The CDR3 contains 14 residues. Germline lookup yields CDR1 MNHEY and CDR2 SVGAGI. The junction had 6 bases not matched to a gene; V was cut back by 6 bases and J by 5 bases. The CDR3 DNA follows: TGTGCCAGCAGCGGACAGGGTTGGAACAATGAGCAGTTCTTC. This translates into CASSGQGWNNEQFF.

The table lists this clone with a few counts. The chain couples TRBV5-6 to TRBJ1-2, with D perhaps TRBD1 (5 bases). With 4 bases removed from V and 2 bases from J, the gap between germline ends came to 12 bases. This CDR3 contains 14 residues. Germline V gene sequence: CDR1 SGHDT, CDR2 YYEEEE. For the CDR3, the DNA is TGTGCCAGCAGCCGGGACGGGAGCAACTATGGCTACACCTTC. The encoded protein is CASSRDGSNYGYTF.